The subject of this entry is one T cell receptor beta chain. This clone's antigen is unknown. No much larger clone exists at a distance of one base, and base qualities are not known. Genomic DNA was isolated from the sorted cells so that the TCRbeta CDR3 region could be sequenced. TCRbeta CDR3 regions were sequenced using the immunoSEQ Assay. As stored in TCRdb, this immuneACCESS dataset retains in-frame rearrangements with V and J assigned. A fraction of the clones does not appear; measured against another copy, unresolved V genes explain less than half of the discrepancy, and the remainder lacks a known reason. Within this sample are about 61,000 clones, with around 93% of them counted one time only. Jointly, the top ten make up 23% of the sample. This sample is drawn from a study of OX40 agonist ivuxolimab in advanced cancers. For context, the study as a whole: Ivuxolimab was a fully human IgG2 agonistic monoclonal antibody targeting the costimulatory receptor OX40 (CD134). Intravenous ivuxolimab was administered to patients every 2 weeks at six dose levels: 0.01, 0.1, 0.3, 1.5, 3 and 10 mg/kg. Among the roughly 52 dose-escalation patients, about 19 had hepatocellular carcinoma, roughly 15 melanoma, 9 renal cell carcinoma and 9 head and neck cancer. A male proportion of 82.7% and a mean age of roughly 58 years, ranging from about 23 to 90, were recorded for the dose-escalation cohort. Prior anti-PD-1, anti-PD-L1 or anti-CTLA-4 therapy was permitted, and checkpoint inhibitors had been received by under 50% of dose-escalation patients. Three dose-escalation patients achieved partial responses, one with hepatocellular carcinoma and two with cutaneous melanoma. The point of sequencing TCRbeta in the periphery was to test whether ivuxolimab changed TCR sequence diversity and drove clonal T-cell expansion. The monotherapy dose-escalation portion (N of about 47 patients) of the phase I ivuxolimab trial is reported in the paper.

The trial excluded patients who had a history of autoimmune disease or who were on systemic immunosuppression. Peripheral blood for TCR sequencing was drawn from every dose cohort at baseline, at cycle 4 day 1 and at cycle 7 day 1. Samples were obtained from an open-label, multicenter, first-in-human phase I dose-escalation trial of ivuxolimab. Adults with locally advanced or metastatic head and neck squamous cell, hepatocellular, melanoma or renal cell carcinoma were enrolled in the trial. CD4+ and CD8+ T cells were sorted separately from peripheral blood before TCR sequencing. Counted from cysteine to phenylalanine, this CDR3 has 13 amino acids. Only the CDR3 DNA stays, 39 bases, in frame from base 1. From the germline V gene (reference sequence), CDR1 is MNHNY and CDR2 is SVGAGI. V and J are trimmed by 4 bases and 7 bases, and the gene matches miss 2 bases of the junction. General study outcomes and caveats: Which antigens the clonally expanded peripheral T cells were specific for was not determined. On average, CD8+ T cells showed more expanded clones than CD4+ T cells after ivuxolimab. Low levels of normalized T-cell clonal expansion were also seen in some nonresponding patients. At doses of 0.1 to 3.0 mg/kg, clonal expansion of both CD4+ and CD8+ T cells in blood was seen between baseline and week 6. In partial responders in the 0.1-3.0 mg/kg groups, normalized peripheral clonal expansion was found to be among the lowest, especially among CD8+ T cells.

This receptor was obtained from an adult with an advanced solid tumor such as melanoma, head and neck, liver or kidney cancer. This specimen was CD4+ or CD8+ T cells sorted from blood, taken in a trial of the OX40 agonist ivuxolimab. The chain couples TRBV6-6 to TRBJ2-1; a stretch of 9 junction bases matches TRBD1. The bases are TGTGCCAGCAGTTGGGACAGGGCTAATGAGCAGTTCTTC. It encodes CASSWDRANEQFF.